This is a list of T cell receptor beta chains from one sample in a study of blood T cell repertoires in COVID-19. Libraries were prepared by immunoSEQ multiplex PCR; TCRdb keeps only in-frame clonotypes and omits some of them. The sample shows 350,000 to 450,000 clones, about 88% of them seen only once. Sequenced input: PBMCs or T cells enriched from blood (not recorded which). The receptor source for this set is a woman under 30 who had been exposed to COVID-19. CDR3s include the opening cysteine and the closing phenylalanine or tryptophan. D genes are given only for firm matches. Rows give clone size only sometimes, using once, few, many, or a class for an expanded clone.

J,size,V,D,DNA,CDR3
TRBJ2-7,-,TRBV4-1,TRBD2,TGCGCCAGCAGCCAGAGCGGGGGCTTCTCCTACGAGCAGTACTTC,CASSQSGGFSYEQYF
TRBJ2-7,-,TRBV28,TRBD1,TGTGCCAGCAACCGAGACAGGGGCCCCTACGAGCAGTACTTC,CASNRDRGPYEQYF
TRBJ2-1,-,TRBV2,TRBD2,TGTGCCAGCAGGGGAACTAGCGGGAGCTACAATGAGCAGTTCTTC,CASRGTSGSYNEQFF
TRBJ2-3,once,TRBV2,-,TGTGCCAGCAGCTTTACAGGGGATACGCAGTATTTT,CASSFTGDTQYF
TRBJ1-3,-,TRBV9,-,TGTGCCAGCAGCGTAGGGGCAGGCTCTGGAAACACCATATATTTT,CASSVGAGSGNTIYF
TRBJ2-7,-,TRBV2,TRBD1,TGTGCCAGCAAAGAACGGGGACAGCTCTCCTACGAGCAGTACTTC,CASKERGQLSYEQYF
TRBJ2-7,-,TRBV2,TRBD2,TGTGCCAGCAGAAACCCGGGCACTAGCGGGAGGAACGAGCAGTACTTC,CASRNPGTSGRNEQYF
TRBJ2-2,-,TRBV9,TRBD1,TGTGCCAGCAGCGGAGGGGACAGGGCGATCACCGGGGAGCTGTTTTTT,CASSGGDRAITGELFF
TRBJ2-2,-,TRBV4-2,-,TGTGCCAGCAGCCAAGGACAGGCGGACACCGGGGAGCTGTTTTTT,CASSQGQADTGELFF
TRBJ2-7,-,TRBV5-6,-,TGTGCCAGCAGCTTGGCACTAGTGGCCGGCTACGAGCAGTACTTC,CASSLALVAGYEQYF
TRBJ2-7,-,TRBV7-2,-,TGTGCCAGCAGCTTAGGACTCGCCACAGGCATCTCCTACGAGCAGTACTTC,CASSLGLATGISYEQYF
TRBJ1-5,-,TRBV4-1,-,TGCGCCAGCAGCCAAGCTACGGGAAGCAATCAGCCCCAGCATTTT,CASSQATGSNQPQHF
TRBJ2-3,-,TRBV6-4,TRBD2,TGTGCCAGCAGCGAAGCGGGAGGCACAGATACGCAGTATTTT,CASSEAGGTDTQYF
TRBJ1-6,-,TRBV30,-,TGTGCCTGGAGGGAGGGTACGAATAATTCACCCCTCCACTTT,CAWREGTNNSPLHF
TRBJ1-2,once,TRBV6-6,TRBD1,TGTGCCAGCAGGGAACAGGGGGCATCTAGTGGCTACACCTTC,CASREQGASSGYTF
TRBJ1-5,-,TRBV30,TRBD1,TGTGCCTGGAGTACAGGGGGGAGTCAGCCCCAGCATTTT,CAWSTGGSQPQHF
TRBJ2-7,-,TRBV5-1,-,TGCGCCAGCAGCTTGGTGTCTTCCCCCCTAGACGCCTACGAGCAGTACTTC,CASSLVSSPLDAYEQYF
TRBJ1-2,-,TRBV12-5,-,TGTGCTAGTGGTTCCCGGCACAGGGACCACTATGGCTACACCTTC,CASGSRHRDHYGYTF
TRBJ2-3,-,TRBV28,TRBD2,TGTGCCAGCAGTTTCGGGCGGGAGGTTACAGATACGCAGTATTTT,CASSFGREVTDTQYF
TRBJ2-1,-,TRBV5-6,-,TGTGCCAGCAGCTTGAGGTTATCTCGGATCAGGTCTTACAATGAGCAGTTCTTC,CASSLRLSRIRSYNEQFF
TRBJ1-1,-,TRBV11-2,-,TGTGCCAGCAGCTTAGATTGGGCAGGGAACACTGAAGCTTTCTTT,CASSLDWAGNTEAFF
TRBJ1-1,-,TRBV5-3,-,TGTGCCAGAAGCTTCCGGCGGAAAAACACTGAAGCTTTCTTT,CARSFRRKNTEAFF
TRBJ1-5,-,TRBV3-1/TRBV3-2,-,TGTGCCAGCAGCCAAGTGACTGGCCAGCCCCAGCATTTT,CASSQVTGQPQHF
TRBJ2-7,-,TRBV7-9,-,TGTGCCAGCAGCACCGGGGCAGGGGACTCCTACGAGCAGTACTTC,CASSTGAGDSYEQYF
TRBJ1-2,-,TRBV11-2,-,TGTGCCAGCAGCTTAGTTCCCACAGGGCCTGGAGTAACGGGCTACACCTTC,CASSLVPTGPGVTGYTF
TRBJ1-2,-,TRBV3-1/TRBV3-2,TRBD1,TGTGCCAGCAGCCAAGATCTCGGACAGGTGAACTATGGCTACACCTTC,CASSQDLGQVNYGYTF
TRBJ2-7,-,TRBV29-1,-,TGCAGCGGGTTGGGGACATCGTCCTACGAGCAGTACTTC,CSGLGTSSYEQYF
TRBJ1-6,-,TRBV5-4,-,TGTGCCAGCAGCTTGGATAGTAATTCACCCCTCCACTTT,CASSLDSNSPLHF
TRBJ1-5,-,TRBV9,-,TGTGCCAGCAGCGTACCCACCTATAGCAATCAGCCCCAGCATTTT,CASSVPTYSNQPQHF
TRBJ1-1,few,TRBV28,-,TGTGCCAGCATCAGAGGGGGTGGCACTGAAGCTTTCTTT,CASIRGGGTEAFF